The T cell receptor beta chain described here comes from a study of cytomegalovirus exposure and HLA in healthy donors. Points from the study as a whole: CMV serostatus was the only recorded immune exposure for donors. Trimming of TCR beta V- and J-genes showed a link, identified in a later analysis, to a missense DCLRE1C variant.

The CDR3 has 13 amino acids. The germline V gene encodes CDR1 SNHLY and CDR2 FYNNEI. Trimming pared 7 bases from V and 8 bases from J, leaving 17 bases between. Worth noting for this clone: Its antigen is still unknown.

Use of 60 Vbeta and 13 Jbeta primers characterized the PCR. Repertoires were generated with immunoSEQ multiplex PCR, while TCRdb's copy carries only in-frame clones and drops some. The table lists approximately 150,000 clones, roughly two thirds of them singletons. Sequencing was done on a sample of PBMCs. The V gene is TRBV2, the J gene TRBJ1-2; D is unclear. The receptor comes from a young woman in good health and CMV-seronegative. The CDR3 DNA follows: TGTGCCAGCACCGATGGAGATAATTTCGGCTACACCTTC. It translates to CASTDGDNFGYTF.